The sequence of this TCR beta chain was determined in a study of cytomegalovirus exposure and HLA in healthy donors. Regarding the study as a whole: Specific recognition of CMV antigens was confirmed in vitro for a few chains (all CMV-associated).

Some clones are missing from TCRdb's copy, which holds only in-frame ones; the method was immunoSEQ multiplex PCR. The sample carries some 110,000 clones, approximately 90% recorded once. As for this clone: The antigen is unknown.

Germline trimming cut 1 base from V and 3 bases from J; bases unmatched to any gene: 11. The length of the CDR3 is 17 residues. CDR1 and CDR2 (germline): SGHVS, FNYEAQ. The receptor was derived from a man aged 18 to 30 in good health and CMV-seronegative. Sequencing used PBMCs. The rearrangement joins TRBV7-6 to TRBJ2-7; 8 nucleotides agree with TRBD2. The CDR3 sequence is CASSLGGPGGDIYEQYF. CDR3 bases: TGTGCCAGCAGCTTAGGCGGCCCGGGGGGGGATATCTACGAGCAGTACTTC. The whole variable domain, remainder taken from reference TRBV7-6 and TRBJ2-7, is GAGVSQSPRYKVTKRGQDVALRCDPISGHVSLYWYRQALGQGPEFLTYFNYEAQQDKSGLPNDRFSAERPEGSISTLTIQRTEQRDSAMYRCASSLGGPGGDIYEQYFGPGTRLTVT.